This T cell receptor (beta chain) originates from a study of T cells after yellow fever vaccination (dated by TCRdb to between 2019 and 2020). The study in broad terms: Libraries from fractions with low cell numbers were prepared with the SMART-Seq v4 Ultra Low Input RNA kit. To follow T-cell clones before and after primary and booster YFV17D yellow fever vaccination, bulk TCR alpha and beta repertoires were sequenced over time. Two healthy male donors, one aged 18 to 30 and one aged 30 to 40 years, made up the cohort. Blood was collected at multiple timepoints before and after primary and secondary immunization, and bulk PBMC replicates and cell subsets were isolated.

General conclusions and limits of the study: Because the study included only a couple of donors, the extent to which the findings can be generalized is limited. FACS-sorted repertoires could contain abundant contaminating clonotypes from the bulk population, so computational filtering was required. After the booster, most of the clones that had expanded following primary vaccination were detected again (approximately 95% of CD4 and roughly 90% of CD8), which suggests that memory was broadly maintained. A small fraction of clonotypes showed up in both the CD4 and CD8 compartments, probably as a result of convergent recombination. The secondary T-cell response was weaker than the primary response but faster, peaking on day 5 instead of day 15.

There are many counts of this clonotype. Its recognized antigen is unknown. No clone much larger than this one lies a single base away; base qualities are absent. What the treatment or condition label conveys for this sample: live attenuated yellow fever vaccine strain. Two biological replicates of bulk PBMCs were collected at each blood-draw timepoint. PBMCs were isolated from peripheral blood using a standard Ficoll-Paque protocol. TriZol was used to extract RNA from bulk PBMCs, from CD4 and CD8 fractions, and from dextramer-positive and dextramer-negative fractions. Trimming takes 7 bases from V and 1 base from J, and the germline ends sit 15 bases apart. CDR1 and CDR2 (MNHNY, SVGAGI) derive from the germline V gene (reference sequence). The CDR3, from cysteine to phenylalanine, totals 15 residues. Only CDR3 DNA remains: 45 bases, in frame from the first base. The sample was run on an Illumina NovaSeq 6000. Synthesis of TCR cDNA relied on 5'RACE template switching, a step that introduced a universal primer site along with unique molecular identifiers. cDNA synthesis was primed from both the TCR alpha and TCR beta constant segments. Libraries were amplified in two PCR steps, with sample barcodes and sequencing adapters added in the second step. Sequencing of the libraries was done on either Illumina HiSeq 2500 (2x100 bp) or NovaSeq (2x150 bp). The paper's data handling went like this. MIGEC was used to demultiplex reads and collapse the reads into UMI consensus sequences, and MiXCR was used for V(D)J alignment. Vaccine-responding clonotypes were identified with edgeR using replicate PBMC samples, with FDR below 0.01 and a log2 fold change above 5 up to day 15 being required. Bulk clonotypes were assigned CD4 or CD8 identity according to which sequenced CD4 or CD8 repertoire held them at higher abundance. TCRdb reworked the public reads: Q25 trimming with fastp, MiXCR clone assembly, productive beta chains retained. Rows with a matching CDR3 protein are joined into one entry that keeps the most common DNA and genes. The V and J calls reflect TCRdb's pipeline rather than the authors' work. The table for this sample lists 250,000 to 400,000 distinct CDR3 sequences; about 4% of them were counted only once. Under 30% of the sample comes from the top ten.

The V and J genes are TRBV6-6 and TRBJ2-3, with the identity of the D gene unclear. This receptor was obtained from a man younger than 35 who received the YFV17D yellow fever vaccine. Specimen: PBMCs, collected 5 days after the yellow fever booster vaccination. The encoded CDR3 is CASNQQWARTDTQYF. The nucleotide sequence is given as TGTGCCAGCAACCAACAATGGGCCCGCACAGATACGCAGTATTTT.